This record looks at one T cell receptor beta chain sequence and its context. This sample was taken from a study of blood T cell repertoires in COVID-19. Across the whole study: Sites across the United States, Italy and Spain contributed samples from acute and convalescent COVID-19. T cells, B-cell-depleted T cells, or PBMCs provided the cDNA or gDNA that served as material.

Germline assignment: CDR1 SGHNT and CDR2 YENEEA. CDR3 size: 17 residues. V lost 2 bases, J lost 0 bases, and 7 bases stayed unmatched. Original handling: It was from reference gene primer amplification that nucleated cell counts were estimated. Assay used: immunoSEQ multiplex PCR; TCRdb lists only in-frame clones, some missing. The DNA was the basis for D and trimming; V, J and clone size are from that table. The sample lists about 140,000 clones, approximately 86% occurring once. The chain carries TRBV11-3 and TRBJ2-7; 10 nucleotides agree with TRBD2. The receptor's source is an older woman with acute or convalescent COVID-19. The sequenced sample consisted of peripheral blood. The CDR3 coding sequence is TGTGCCAGCAGCTTAATTAGCGGGGGGCGGGTCTCCTACGAGCAGTACTTC. Translation: CASSLISGGRVSYEQYF.